The T cell receptor beta chain described here comes from a study of vaccination effects on CD4 cells after COVID-19. The overall study: All study participants received two doses of BNT162b2 or mRNA-1273 vaccine.

Method: immunoSEQ multiplex PCR; TCRdb's copy keeps in-frame clones and lacks some. The repertoire holds 37,000 or so clones, with approximately 68% as singletons. ViraFEST expansion of antigen-specific CD4+ T cells with viral peptide pools preceded sequencing. Cells that had been cultured for nine to eleven days were the source of isolated CD4+ T cells. Vaccinated recipients, who were negative for nucleocapsid antibodies, had no history of SARS-CoV-2 infection. A few million PBMC were seeded per well and grown in the presence of about 9.6 IU/ml IL-2 and about 10 ug/ml peptides. In regard to this clone: Its target is unknown.

This CDR3 region has 16 residues. CDR1 LGHNA and CDR2 YNFKEQ come from the germline V gene. J gave up 7 bases and V 7 bases, and 15 bases lay outside the gene matches. The sequence was obtained from a human donor who received a COVID-19 vaccine. This material consisted of CD4+ T cells from PBMCs cultured with HCoV-OC43 spike peptides, taken before COVID-19 vaccination. Subset described: HCoV-OC43 spike overlapping peptide pool stimulation. J is TRBJ2-7 and V is TRBV4-2; 11 bases fit TRBD1. The CDR3 protein is CASTEATGTGGGEQYF. CDR3 DNA sequence: TGTGCCAGCACCGAGGCCACCGGGACAGGGGGAGGTGAGCAGTACTTC.